The 27 T cell receptor beta chains in this list originate from one sample, sequenced in a study of cytomegalovirus exposure and HLA in healthy donors. 13 Jbeta primers and 60 Vbeta primers were used for the PCR. Measured with immunoSEQ multiplex PCR; TCRdb has only the in-frame clones, and not every one. The table has about 200,000 clones, around 77% seen once. The sequenced material came from PBMCs. The receptors here all came from a woman aged 25-40 years in good health and CMV-seronegative.

This clone was seen a handful of times. V is TRBV5-5 and J is TRBJ2-7, with D perhaps matching TRBD2 (5 bases). Germline V gives CDR1 SGHKS, CDR2 YYEKEE (reference sequence). V lost 1 base to trimming and J lost 0 bases, with 11 bases between them. This CDR3 is 15 amino acids long. In nucleotides, the CDR3 is TGTGCCAGCAGCTTGTCAGCGGCCGCCTCCTACGAGCAGTACTTC. Translation gives CASSLSAAASYEQYF.

CDR3 sequence: CASSTDGTARNEKLFF. The CDR3 region has the DNA TGTGCCAGCAGCACGGACGGGACAGCCCGTAATGAAAAACTGTTTTTT. This sequence joins TRBV5-4 and TRBJ1-4; 7 bases fit TRBD1. V gave up 4 bases and J gave up 4 bases; unmatched junction bases: 10. The germline V gene has CDR1 SGHNT and CDR2 YYREEE (reference sequence). There are 16 residues in the CDR3.

This clone showed up just a few times. This chain links TRBV29-1 with TRBJ2-1, with 8 bases lining up with TRBD2. This CDR3 contains 17 residues. V shed 7 bases and J 1 base; nucleotides not matched to a gene: 15. Per the germline V gene, CDR1 is SQVTM and CDR2 is ANQGSEA. The CDR3 region has the DNA TGCAGCGCAAGAGCGGGAGCGCCCTCTTTATCCTACAATGAGCAGTTCTTC. Translation gives CSARAGAPSLSYNEQFF.

CDR3 in amino acids: CSVELVDRASTDTQYF. CDR3 sequence (DNA): TGCAGCGTTGAACTAGTTGACAGGGCATCCACAGATACGCAGTATTTT. This chain uses TRBV29-1 with TRBJ2-3; 7 nucleotides match TRBD1. CDR1 and CDR2 (germline): SQVTM, ANQGSEA. V lost 2 bases, J lost 2 bases, and 10 bases stayed unmatched. There are 16 residues in the CDR3.

V gene TRBV5-1 combines with J gene TRBJ2-7; tentative D call: TRBD1 (5 bases). The CDR3 totals 13 residues. Between the trimmed V and J ends, which lost 9 bases and 2 bases, there was a span of 15 bases. CDR1 and CDR2 from the germline V gene are SGHRS and YFSETQ. In DNA form, the CDR3 reads TGCGCCACATCATGGGCAGGGACCTACGAGCAGTACTTC. Translation gives CATSWAGTYEQYF.

V is TRBV18 and J is TRBJ2-1; D remains unclear. The CDR3 sequence is 14 residues long. Germline V lookup: CDR1 KGHSH, CDR2 LQKENI. V lost 1 base to trimming and J lost 10 bases, with 14 bases between them. The chain's CDR3 is CASSPRGLHVEQFF. The CDR3 DNA follows: TGTGCCAGCTCACCACGAGGCCTCCATGTAGAGCAGTTCTTC.

Only one count was recorded for this clone. The V and J genes are TRBV7-9 and TRBJ1-5; 8 bases fit TRBD1. V gave up 5 bases and J gave up 3 bases; unmatched junction bases: 6. The CDR3 has 15 amino acids. Germline values: CDR1 SEHNR, CDR2 FQNEAQ (reference sequence). This CDR3 reads CASSPTGAYNQPQHF. DNA for the CDR3: TGTGCCAGCAGCCCGACAGGGGCTTACAATCAGCCCCAGCATTTT.

This clone was picked up a small number of times. This chain joins TRBV11-2 and TRBJ1-2; 9 bases are a match to TRBD1. V lost 8 bases, J lost 3 bases, and 13 bases stayed unmatched. Germline-derived CDR1 and CDR2 are SGHAT and FQNNGV. The CDR3 loop spans 16 amino acids. The CDR3 here is CASSRRGDRDHYGYTF. DNA of the CDR3: TGTGCCAGCTCCCGTAGAGGGGACAGGGACCACTATGGCTACACCTTC.

CDR3 nucleotides: TGTGCCAGCAGCCCGTTTCTCTACGAGCAGTACTTC. Protein: CASSPFLYEQYF. This chain links TRBV7-9 with TRBJ2-7, with no clear D. Trimming cost V 5 bases and J 3 bases, with 8 bases left between them. The CDR3 has 12 residues. Germline CDR1 and CDR2: SEHNR and FQNEAQ (reference sequence).

V usage is TRBV5-1 and J usage is TRBJ2-5; the D is unclear. The CDR3 runs 14 residues. Germline CDR1 reads SGHRS; CDR2 reads YFSETQ. V was shortened by 1 base and J by 2 bases, with 9 bases between the two germline ends. The CDR3 here is CASSLMLEQETQYF. The DNA of the CDR3 is TGCGCCAGCAGCTTGATGCTAGAACAAGAGACCCAGTACTTC.

This clone was seen only once. The chain couples TRBV7-6 to TRBJ1-6; D is unresolved. CDR1 is SGHVS, CDR2 FNYEAQ, per germline. The CDR3 has 18 amino acids. V shed 0 bases and J shed 5 bases, with 17 bases lying between them. The CDR3 bases are TGTGCCAGCAGCTTAGCGCCGCAAGCGTCTTATAATAATTCACCCCTCCACTTT. It yields the protein CASSLAPQASYNNSPLHF.

This chain links TRBV7-9 with TRBJ2-3, with D uncertain. V was clipped by 5 bases and J by 4 bases, with 10 bases between them. The length of the CDR3 is 13 residues. Per the germline V gene, CDR1 is SEHNR and CDR2 is FQNEAQ (reference sequence). As DNA, the CDR3 is TGTGCCAGCAGCCCCCGAGGTCCAGATACGCAGTATTTT. It is translated as CASSPRGPDTQYF.

The chain couples TRBV11-2 to TRBJ1-1; no clear D gene. The CDR3 length is 16 residues. Trimming took off 4 bases at V and 1 base at J, with 16 bases between the two ends. Germline-derived CDR1 and CDR2 are SGHAT and FQNNGV. The CDR3 loop reads CASSSTPTERNTEAFF. CDR3 bases: TGTGCCAGCAGCTCCACCCCTACAGAACGGAACACTGAAGCTTTCTTT.

The V call is TRBV6-1, the J call TRBJ2-1, with 7 bases matching TRBD1. CDR1 is MNHNS, CDR2 SASEGT, per germline. V lost 1 base, J lost 2 bases, and 5 bases stayed unmatched. The CDR3 is made up of 16 amino acids. CDR3 amino acids: CASSEEGGPPYNEQFF. Here the CDR3 DNA reads TGTGCCAGCAGTGAAGAAGGGGGCCCTCCCTACAATGAGCAGTTCTTC.

The chain carries TRBV19 and TRBJ1-5; D perhaps matches TRBD1 (5 bases). With 3 bases removed from V and 7 bases from J, the gap between germline ends came to 13 bases. This CDR3 has 14 residues. The germline gives CDR1 LNHDA, CDR2 SQIVND (reference sequence). The CDR3 coding sequence is TGTGCCAGTAGTATCAGGAGACAGCTACAGCCCCAGCATTTT. As protein: CASSIRRQLQPQHF.

The rearrangement links TRBV5-3 to TRBJ2-1; perhaps TRBD2 as D (6 bases). TRBV5-3 is noted as an ORF with a role that remains uncertain. The germline V and J ends were trimmed by 0 bases and 5 bases, with 24 bases remaining between them. This CDR3 spans 19 amino acids. In DNA form, the CDR3 reads TGTGCCAGAAGCTTGGCTTACCGCCGCGGGGATCCTATGCACAATGAGCAGTTCTTC. This gives the protein CARSLAYRRGDPMHNEQFF.

This clone occurred a few times. The V call is TRBV5-1, the J call TRBJ2-7; the D gene is possibly TRBD2 (5 bases). With 9 bases removed from V and 0 bases from J, the gap between germline ends came to 10 bases. The CDR3 consists of 12 residues. Germline V CDR1 and CDR2: SGHRS, YFSETQ. CDR3 sequence: CATKRSSYEQYF. In DNA form, the CDR3 reads TGCGCCACCAAGCGGAGCTCCTACGAGCAGTACTTC.

This clone has just a few counts. V gene TRBV9 combines with J gene TRBJ2-1; 13 bases agree with TRBD2. Germline loops: CDR1 SGDLS, CDR2 YYNGEE. After removal of 0 bases from V and 5 bases from J, the junction contained 11 bases not matched to a gene. The CDR3 totals 19 residues. The DNA for the CDR3 is TGTGCCAGCAGCGTAGCTACATGGACTAGCGGGGGATCCGACAATGAGCAGTTCTTC. Amino acid sequence: CASSVATWTSGGSDNEQFF.

This clone was counted a few times. The chain joins TRBV28 to TRBJ2-3; 10 positions match TRBD2. This CDR3 is 17 amino acids long. From germline, CDR1 is MDHEN and CDR2 SYDVKM. Trimming cost V 4 bases and J 1 base; bases outside gene matches: 8. CDR3 coding DNA: TGTGCCAGCAGTTCCGGGACTAGCGAGGGGGGCACAGATACGCAGTATTTT. Translating it yields CASSSGTSEGGTDTQYF. The full variable domain, rest sourced from reference TRBV28 and TRBJ2-3, is DVKVTQSSRYLVKRTGEKVFLECVQDMDHENMFWYRQDPGLGLRLIYFSYDVKMKEKGDIPEGYSVSREKKERFSLILESASTNQTSMYLCASSSGTSEGGTDTQYFGPGTRLTVL.

The rearrangement links TRBV6-6 to TRBJ2-7, with D tentatively TRBD2 (5 bases). Looked up from germline, CDR1 is MNHNY and CDR2 is SVGAGI (reference sequence). This CDR3 contains 16 residues. With 5 bases removed from V and 7 bases from J, the gap between germline ends came to 24 bases. CDR3 sequence (DNA): TGTGCCAGCAGTCCGAGCGGAGGTGTCACTACTGGGGAGCAGTACTTC. It translates to CASSPSGGVTTGEQYF.

CDR3 nucleotide sequence: TGTGCCAGCAGTGAATATTATGGTGGGACTACCGGGGAGCTGTTTTTT. Protein product: CASSEYYGGTTGELFF. The rearrangement links TRBV25-1 to TRBJ2-2; tentatively, D is TRBD2 (6 bases). This CDR3 is built from 16 residues. In germline, CDR1 is MGHDK, CDR2 SYGVNS. V lost 0 bases, J lost 5 bases, and 13 bases lay in between.

The chain combines TRBV11-2 with TRBJ1-1; TRBD1 is a possible D gene (5 bases). The CDR3 has 11 amino acids. From germline, CDR1 is SGHAT and CDR2 FQNNGV. Trimming shortened V by 1 base and J by 11 bases, and 8 bases separated the two germline ends. The CDR3 loop reads CASSLGGLAFF. Here the CDR3 DNA reads TGTGCCAGCAGCTTAGGGGGCTTGGCTTTCTTT.

J is TRBJ1-3 and V is TRBV5-1; perhaps TRBD2 as D (5 bases). The J call is in doubt because the DNA end fits TRBJ2-2 better. The CDR3 is 17 residues long. Germline-derived CDR1 and CDR2 are SGHRS and YFSETQ. CDR3: CASSFPLGRGDTGELFF. The DNA for the CDR3 is TGCGCCAGCAGCTTCCCTCTGGGGAGAGGTGACACCGGGGAGCTGTTTTTT.

The rearrangement links TRBV12-5 to TRBJ1-5; the D gene is possibly TRBD1 (6 bases). This CDR3 region has 18 residues. The V end was cut by 0 bases, the J end by 0 bases, with 15 bases between. Germline V lookup: CDR1 LGHNT, CDR2 FRNRAP. The CDR3 here is CASGLVRDRRDSNQPQHF. For the CDR3, the DNA is TGTGCTAGTGGTTTGGTAAGAGACAGGAGAGATAGCAATCAGCCCCAGCATTTT.

For this clone: This CDR3 is also generated by other DNA sequences in the sample. This chain connects TRBV5-4 to TRBJ1-4; 7 bases are shared with TRBD1. The trim removed 0 bases at V and 8 bases at J, leaving 4 bases unmatched. The CDR3 is 14 residues long. Germline V gene sequence: CDR1 SGHNT, CDR2 YYREEE (reference sequence). CDR3 sequence reads: CASSLGQGGEKLFF. In nucleotides, the CDR3 is TGTGCCAGCAGCTTGGGACAGGGTGGCGAAAAACTGTTTTTT.

This rearrangement joins TRBV28 to TRBJ1-3, with 7 bases lining up with TRBD1. Germline CDR1 and CDR2: MDHEN and SYDVKM. V was clipped by 7 bases and J by 3 bases; unmatched bases: 6. The CDR3 consists of 14 residues. The chain's CDR3 is CASTQRGLGNTIYF. The CDR3 nucleotides are TGTGCCAGCACACAGAGGGGGCTTGGAAACACCATATATTTT.

CDR3 nucleotide sequence: TGTGCCAGCAGCGTAGATCGGGGAAGGGCACCCCTCCACTTT. It is translated as CASSVDRGRAPLHF. This chain links TRBV9 with TRBJ1-6, with D uncertain. The CDR3 is 14 amino acids. From germline, CDR1 is SGDLS and CDR2 YYNGEE. V shed 0 bases and J shed 11 bases, with 12 bases lying between them.